This T cell receptor (beta chain) was recovered during a study of control samples from healthy donors and cancer patients. Per the germline V gene, CDR1 is MNHNS and CDR2 is SASEGT. The CDR3 spans 18 residues. V was pared by 3 bases and J by 1 base, with 6 bases of the junction left unmatched. Profiled with immunoSEQ multiplex PCR; TCRdb holds only in-frame clones, not every one. The data hold about 82,000 clones, with around 94% observed a single time. The receptor's source is a young woman in good health. Material for sequencing was blood. V gene TRBV6-1 combines with J gene TRBJ2-7; 16 nucleotides line up with TRBD2. CDR3 bases: TGTGCCAGCAGTGATCCCGGGACTAGCGGGAGGGTATCCTACGAGCAGTACTTC. It is translated as CASSDPGTSGRVSYEQYF.